This T cell receptor beta chain is from a study of blood T cell repertoires in COVID-19. Study at large: PBMCs, B-cell-depleted T cells, or T cells were the source of the cDNA or gDNA that made up the material.

This clone was recorded only once. Measured with immunoSEQ multiplex PCR; TCRdb has only the in-frame clones, and not every one. This table has 150,000 to 180,000 clones, about 80% appearing once. The length of the CDR3 is 15 residues. Germline trimming cut 1 base from V and 9 bases from J; bases unmatched to any gene: 4. Germline values: CDR1 LGHNA, CDR2 YNFKEQ. Sequencing was performed on peripheral blood. The chain has TRBV4-2 and TRBJ1-6; 9 nucleotides agree with TRBD1. The TCR comes from a woman aged 55-70 years with COVID-19, enrolled during active disease. CDR3 DNA: TGTGCCAGCAGCCAAGGAGGGACAGGGATTTCACCCCTCCACTTT. It translates to CASSQGGTGISPLHF.